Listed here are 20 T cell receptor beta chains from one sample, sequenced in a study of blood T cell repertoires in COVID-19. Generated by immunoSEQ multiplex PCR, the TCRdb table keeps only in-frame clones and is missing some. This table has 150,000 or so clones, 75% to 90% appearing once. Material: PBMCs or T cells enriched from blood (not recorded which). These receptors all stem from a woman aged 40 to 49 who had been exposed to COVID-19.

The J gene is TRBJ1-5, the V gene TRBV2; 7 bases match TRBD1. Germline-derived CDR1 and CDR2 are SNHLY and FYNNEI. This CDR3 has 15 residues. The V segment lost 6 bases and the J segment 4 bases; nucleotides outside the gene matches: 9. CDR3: CASRKTGLGNQPQHF. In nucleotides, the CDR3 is TGTGCCAGCAGGAAGACAGGGCTTGGAAATCAGCCCCAGCATTTT. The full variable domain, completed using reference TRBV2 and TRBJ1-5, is EPEVTQTPSHQVTQMGQEVILRCVPISNHLYFYWYRQILGQKVEFLVSFYNNEISEKSEIFDDQFSVERPDGSNFTLKIRSTKLEDSAMYFCASRKTGLGNQPQHFGDGTRLSIL.

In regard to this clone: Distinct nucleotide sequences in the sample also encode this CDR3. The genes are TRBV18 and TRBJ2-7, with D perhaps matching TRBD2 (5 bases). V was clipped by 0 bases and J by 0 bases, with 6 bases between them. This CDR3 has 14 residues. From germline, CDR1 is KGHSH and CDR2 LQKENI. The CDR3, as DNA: TGTGCCAGCTCACCACCCGCGGGCTCCTACGAGCAGTACTTC. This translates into CASSPPAGSYEQYF.

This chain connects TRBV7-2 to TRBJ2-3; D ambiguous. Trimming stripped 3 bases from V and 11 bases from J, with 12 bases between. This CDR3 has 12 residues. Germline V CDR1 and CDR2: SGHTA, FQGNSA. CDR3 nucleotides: TGTGCCAGCAGCTTGGGCCGTGGTGGGCAGTATTTT. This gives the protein CASSLGRGGQYF.

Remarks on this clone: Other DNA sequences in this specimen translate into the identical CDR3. CDR3 nucleotides: TGTGCCAGCAGCCCGGACAGGGGCTACGAGCAGTACTTC. This sequence encodes CASSPDRGYEQYF. The V gene is TRBV7-8, the J gene TRBJ2-7; 9 nucleotides line up with TRBD1. Germline assignment: CDR1 SGHVS and CDR2 FQNEAQ. The CDR3 runs 13 residues. V was pared by 5 bases and J by 3 bases, with 2 bases of the junction left unmatched. The whole variable domain, remainder taken from reference TRBV7-8 and TRBJ2-7, is GAGVSQSPRYKVAKRGQDVALRCDPISGHVSLFWYQQALGQGPEFLTYFQNEAQLDKSGLPSDRFFAERPEGSVSTLKIQRTQQEDSAVYLCASSPDRGYEQYFGPGTRLTVT.

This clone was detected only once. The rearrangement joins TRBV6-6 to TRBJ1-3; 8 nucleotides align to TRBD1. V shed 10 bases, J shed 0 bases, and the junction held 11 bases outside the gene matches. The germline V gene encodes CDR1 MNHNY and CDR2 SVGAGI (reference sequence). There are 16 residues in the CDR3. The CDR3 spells CATYPGQVFSGNTIYF. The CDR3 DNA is TGTGCCACCTACCCGGGACAGGTCTTCTCTGGAAACACCATATATTTT.

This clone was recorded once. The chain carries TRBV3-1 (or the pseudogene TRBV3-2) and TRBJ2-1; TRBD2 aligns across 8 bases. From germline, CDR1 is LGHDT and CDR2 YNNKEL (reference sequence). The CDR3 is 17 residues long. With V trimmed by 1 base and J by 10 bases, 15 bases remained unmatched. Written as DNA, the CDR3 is TGTGCCAGCAGCCAAGGGACCGGGGGGGGGTCCTCAAGGGAGCAGTTCTTC. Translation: CASSQGTGGGSSREQFF.

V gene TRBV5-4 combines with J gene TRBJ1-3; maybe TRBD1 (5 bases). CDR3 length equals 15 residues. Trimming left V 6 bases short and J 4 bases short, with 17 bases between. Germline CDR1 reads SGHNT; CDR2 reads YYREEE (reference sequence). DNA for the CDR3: TGTGCCAGCACCCCAATCCGGGGGGACGGAAACACCATATATTTT. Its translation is CASTPIRGDGNTIYF.

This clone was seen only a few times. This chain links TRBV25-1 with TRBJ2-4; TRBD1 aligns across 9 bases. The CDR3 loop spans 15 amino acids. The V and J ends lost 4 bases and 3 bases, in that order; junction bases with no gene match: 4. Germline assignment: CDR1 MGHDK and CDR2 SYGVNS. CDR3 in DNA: TGTGCCAGCAGTGGGGGACAGGGTAGCAAAAACATTCAGTACTTC. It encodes CASSGGQGSKNIQYF. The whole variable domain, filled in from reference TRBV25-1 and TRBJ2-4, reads EADIYQTPRYLVIGTGKKITLECSQTMGHDKMYWYQQDPGMELHLIHYSYGVNSTEKGDLSSESTVSRIRTEHFPLTLESARPSHTSQYLCASSGGQGSKNIQYFGAGTRLSVL.

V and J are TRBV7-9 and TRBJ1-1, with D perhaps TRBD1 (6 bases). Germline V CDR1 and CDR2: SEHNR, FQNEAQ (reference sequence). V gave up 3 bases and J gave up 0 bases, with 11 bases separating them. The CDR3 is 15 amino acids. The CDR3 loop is CASSFIQGVNTEAFF. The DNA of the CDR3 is TGTGCCAGCAGCTTTATACAGGGCGTGAACACTGAAGCTTTCTTT. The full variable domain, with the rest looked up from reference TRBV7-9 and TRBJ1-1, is DTGVSQNPRHKITKRGQNVTFRCDPISEHNRLYWYRQTLGQGPEFLTYFQNEAQLEKSRLLSDRFSAERPKGSFSTLEIQRTEQGDSAMYLCASSFIQGVNTEAFFGQGTRLTVV.

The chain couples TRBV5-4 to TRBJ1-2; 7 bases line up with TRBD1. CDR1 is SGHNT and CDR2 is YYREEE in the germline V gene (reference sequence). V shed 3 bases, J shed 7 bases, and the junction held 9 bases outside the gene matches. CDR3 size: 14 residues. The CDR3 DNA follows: TGTGCCAGCAGCTCAAGAACAGGGGTTGTTGGCTACACCTTC. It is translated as CASSSRTGVVGYTF.

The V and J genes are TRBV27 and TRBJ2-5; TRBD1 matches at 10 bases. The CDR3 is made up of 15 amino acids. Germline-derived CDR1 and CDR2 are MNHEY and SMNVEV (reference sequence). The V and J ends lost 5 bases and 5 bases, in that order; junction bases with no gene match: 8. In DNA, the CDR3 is TGTGCCAGCAGTCTCCGGGACAGGGGAGGGGAGACCCAGTACTTC. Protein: CASSLRDRGGETQYF.

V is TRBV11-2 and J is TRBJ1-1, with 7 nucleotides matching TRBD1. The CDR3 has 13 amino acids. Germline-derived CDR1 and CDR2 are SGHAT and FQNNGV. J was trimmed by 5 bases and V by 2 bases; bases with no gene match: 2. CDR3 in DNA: TGTGCCAGCAGCTTAAAGACAGGGACTGAAGCTTTCTTT. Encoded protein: CASSLKTGTEAFF.

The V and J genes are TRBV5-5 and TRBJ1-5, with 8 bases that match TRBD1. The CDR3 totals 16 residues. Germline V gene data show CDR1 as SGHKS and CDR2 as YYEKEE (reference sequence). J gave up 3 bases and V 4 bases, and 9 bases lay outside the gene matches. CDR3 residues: CASSPNGQGPNQPQHF. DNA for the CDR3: TGTGCCAGCAGCCCCAATGGACAGGGACCCAATCAGCCCCAGCATTTT.

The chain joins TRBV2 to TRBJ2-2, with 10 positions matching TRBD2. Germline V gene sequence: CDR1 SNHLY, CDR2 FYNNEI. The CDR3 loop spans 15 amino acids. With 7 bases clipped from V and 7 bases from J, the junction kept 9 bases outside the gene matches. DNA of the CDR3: TGTGCCAGCAAGCCGCTAGCGGGGGAGGTCGGGGAGCTGTTTTTT. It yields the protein CASKPLAGEVGELFF.

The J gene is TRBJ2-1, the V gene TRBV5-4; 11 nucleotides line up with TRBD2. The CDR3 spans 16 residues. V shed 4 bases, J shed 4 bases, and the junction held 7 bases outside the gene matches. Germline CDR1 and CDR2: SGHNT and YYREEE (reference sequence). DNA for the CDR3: TGTGCCAGCAGCCCAGGGACTAGCGGAAAGTACAATGAGCAGTTCTTC. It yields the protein CASSPGTSGKYNEQFF. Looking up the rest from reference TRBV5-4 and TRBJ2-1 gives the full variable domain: ETGVTQSPTHLIKTRGQQVTLRCSSQSGHNTVSWYQQALGQGPQFIFQYYREEENGRGNFPPRFSGLQFPNYSSELNVNALELDDSALYLCASSPGTSGKYNEQFFGPGTRLTVL.

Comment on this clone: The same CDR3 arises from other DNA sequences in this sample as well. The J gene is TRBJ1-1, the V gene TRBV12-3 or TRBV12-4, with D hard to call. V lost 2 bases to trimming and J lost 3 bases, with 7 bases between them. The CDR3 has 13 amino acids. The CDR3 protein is CASSLKSDTEAFF. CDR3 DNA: TGTGCCAGCAGTTTAAAGTCAGACACTGAAGCTTTCTTT.

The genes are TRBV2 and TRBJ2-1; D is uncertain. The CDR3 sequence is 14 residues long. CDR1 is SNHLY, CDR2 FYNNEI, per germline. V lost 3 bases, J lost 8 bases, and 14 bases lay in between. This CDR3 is CASSDGRPTDEQFF. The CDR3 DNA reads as TGTGCCAGCAGTGACGGTAGGCCTACAGATGAGCAGTTCTTC. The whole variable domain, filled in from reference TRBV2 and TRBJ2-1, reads EPEVTQTPSHQVTQMGQEVILRCVPISNHLYFYWYRQILGQKVEFLVSFYNNEISEKSEIFDDQFSVERPDGSNFTLKIRSTKLEDSAMYFCASSDGRPTDEQFFGPGTRLTVL.

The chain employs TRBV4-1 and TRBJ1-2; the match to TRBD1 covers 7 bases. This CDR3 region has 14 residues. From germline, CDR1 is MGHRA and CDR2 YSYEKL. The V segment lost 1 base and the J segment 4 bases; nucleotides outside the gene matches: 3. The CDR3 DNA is TGCGCCAGCAGCCAAGCCGGGACAGTCTATGGCTACACCTTC. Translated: CASSQAGTVYGYTF.

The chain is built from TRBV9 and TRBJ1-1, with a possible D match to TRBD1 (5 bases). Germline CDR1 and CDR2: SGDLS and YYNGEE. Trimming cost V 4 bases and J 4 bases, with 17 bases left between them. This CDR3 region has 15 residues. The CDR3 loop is CASSPGDPSGTEAFF. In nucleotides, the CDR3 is TGTGCCAGCAGCCCGGGGGACCCATCGGGCACTGAAGCTTTCTTT. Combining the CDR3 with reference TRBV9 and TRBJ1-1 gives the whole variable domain DSGVTQTPKHLITATGQRVTLRCSPRSGDLSVYWYQQSLDQGLQFLIQYYNGEERAKGNILERFSAQQFPDLHSELNLSSLELGDSALYFCASSPGDPSGTEAFFGQGTRLTVV.

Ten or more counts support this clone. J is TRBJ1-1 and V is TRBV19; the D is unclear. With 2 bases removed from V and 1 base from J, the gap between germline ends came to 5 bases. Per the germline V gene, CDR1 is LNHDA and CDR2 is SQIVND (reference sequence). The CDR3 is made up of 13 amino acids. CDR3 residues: CASSIRENTEAFF. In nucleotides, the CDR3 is TGTGCCAGTAGTATACGAGAGAACACTGAAGCTTTCTTT.